These T cell receptor beta chains were read from a single sample in a study of blood T cell repertoires in COVID-19. Assay: immunoSEQ multiplex PCR; the TCRdb copy retains only in-frame clones and omits some. The data show roughly 200,000 clones, with more than 65% seen just once and approximately 13% held by the top ten. Source material: peripheral blood. The origin of the receptors is a human donor in a cohort sampled during active COVID-19. The CDR3 runs from the conserved cysteine through the conserved F or W. D genes are given only for firm matches. Rows may omit the clone size; those that give it use once, few, many or a size class.

clone size,D gene,V gene,J gene,CDR3 protein,CDR3 DNA
-,TRBD1,TRBV5-6,TRBJ1-2,CASSPDRASYGYTF,TGTGCCAGCAGCCCAGACAGGGCGTCCTATGGCTACACCTTC
-,TRBD2,TRBV2,TRBJ2-1,CASSASGSSYNEQFF,TGTGCCAGCTCCGCTAGCGGGAGCTCCTACAATGAGCAGTTCTTC
-,-,TRBV5-6,TRBJ2-7,CASSLRGTVYEQYF,TGTGCCAGCAGCTTGAGGGGGACGGTATACGAGCAGTACTTC
few,-,TRBV19,TRBJ1-1,CASSISWVRGLNTEAFF,TGTGCCAGTAGTATAAGCTGGGTTCGGGGATTGAACACTGAAGCTTTCTTT
-,-,TRBV1,TRBJ2-5,CTSSQRLAEETQYF,TGCACCAGCAGCCAACGTCTAGCGGAAGAGACCCAGTACTTC
-,TRBD2,TRBV4-1,TRBJ2-1,CASSRPAGLASNEQFF,TGCGCCAGCAGCCGCCCAGCCGGACTAGCGTCCAATGAGCAGTTCTTC
-,TRBD1,TRBV19,TRBJ2-1,CASSMAMTGIYEQFF,TGTGCCAGTAGTATGGCCATGACAGGGATCTATGAGCAGTTCTTC
-,-,TRBV5-4,TRBJ1-6,CASSFLTGNNSPLHF,TGTGCCAGCAGCTTCTTAACCGGGAATAATTCACCCCTCCACTTT
-,-,TRBV5-1,TRBJ2-3,CASSLGPTSTDTQYF,TGCGCCAGCAGCTTGGGTCCTACGAGCACAGATACGCAGTATTTT
-,-,TRBV19,TRBJ2-5,CASSNTDQETQYF,TGTGCCAGTAGTAATACGGACCAAGAGACCCAGTACTTC
-,-,TRBV6-4,TRBJ2-1,CASSDSAYNEQFF,TGTGCCAGCAGTGACAGCGCCTACAATGAGCAGTTCTTC
-,TRBD1,TRBV4-1,TRBJ1-3,CASSQGPSRGKGNTIYF,TGCGCCAGCAGCCAAGGGCCCTCCAGGGGGAAAGGAAACACCATATATTTT
-,TRBD1,TRBV18,TRBJ1-1,CASSPGRTGIKNTEAFF,TGTGCCAGCTCACCAGGAAGGACAGGGATCAAGAACACTGAAGCTTTCTTT
once,TRBD1,TRBV2,TRBJ1-5,CASRRTGGNQPQHF,TGTGCCAGCAGACGGACAGGGGGTAATCAGCCCCAGCATTTT
few,-,TRBV27,TRBJ1-5,CASSLRENNQPQHF,TGTGCCAGCAGTTTACGGGAGAACAATCAGCCCCAGCATTTT
-,TRBD2,TRBV10-2,TRBJ2-3,CASREGTTDTQYF,TGCGCCAGCCGGGAGGGCACCACAGATACGCAGTATTTT
few,-,TRBV7-9,TRBJ1-5,CASSLGKDGGNQPQHF,TGTGCCAGCAGCTTAGGGAAGGACGGGGGCAATCAGCCCCAGCATTTT
once,-,TRBV28,TRBJ2-7,CASSNSFTYEQYF,TGTGCCAGCAGCAACAGCTTTACCTACGAGCAGTACTTC
-,-,TRBV2,TRBJ1-4,CASSEPRGNEKLFF,TGTGCCAGCAGTGAACCCCGGGGGAATGAAAAACTGTTTTTT
-,-,TRBV6-1,TRBJ2-5,CASSEGWRQETQYF,TGTGCCAGCAGTGAAGGATGGAGACAAGAGACCCAGTACTTC
-,TRBD2,TRBV28,TRBJ2-7,CASSLGLAGVQQYF,TGTGCCAGCAGTTTGGGACTAGCGGGAGTTCAGCAGTACTTC
-,-,TRBV7-2,TRBJ2-3,CASSLTRTEFTDTQYF,TGTGCCAGCAGCTTAACTAGGACAGAGTTCACAGATACGCAGTATTTT
-,TRBD2,TRBV25-1,TRBJ2-5,CASSPGLASETQYF,TGTGCCAGCAGTCCTGGACTAGCGAGCGAGACCCAGTACTTC
-,-,TRBV28,TRBJ2-7,CASSLQGGIQDEQYF,TGTGCCAGCAGTTTGCAGGGTGGGATCCAGGACGAGCAGTACTTC
-,-,TRBV19,TRBJ2-3,CASSHRSGQGSDTQYF,TGTGCCAGTAGTCATAGATCTGGGCAGGGGTCAGATACGCAGTATTTT
-,TRBD1,TRBV2,TRBJ1-4,CASSTDRGGEKLFF,TGTGCCAGCAGTACGGACAGGGGTGGTGAAAAACTGTTTTTT
-,-,TRBV6-4,TRBJ2-3,CASSDSTGVGTDTQYF,TGTGCCAGCAGTGACTCGACCGGAGTAGGCACAGATACGCAGTATTTT
-,TRBD2,TRBV18,TRBJ2-4,CASSPETGLAENIQYF,TGTGCCAGCTCACCTGAAACGGGACTAGCGGAAAACATTCAGTACTTC
-,TRBD1,TRBV6-4,TRBJ1-1,CASKGTGELNTEAFF,TGTGCCAGCAAGGGGACAGGGGAGTTGAACACTGAAGCTTTCTTT
once,-,TRBV5-6,TRBJ2-3,CASRTGFGTQYF,TGTGCCAGCAGAACAGGTTTTGGTACGCAGTATTTT
-,TRBD1,TRBV5-1,TRBJ1-2,CASSRDSFYGYTF,TGCGCCAGCAGCCGGGACAGCTTCTATGGCTACACCTTC
-,TRBD2,TRBV6-5,TRBJ2-3,CATIAGEFRDTQYF,TGTGCCACTATAGCGGGAGAGTTTAGAGATACGCAGTATTTT
-,TRBD1,TRBV10-3,TRBJ2-7,CAISGNRGHPSYEQYF,TGTGCCATCAGTGGCAACAGGGGCCACCCTTCCTACGAGCAGTACTTC
-,TRBD2,TRBV4-2,TRBJ2-2,CASSPLLADTGELFF,TGTGCCAGCAGCCCTTTACTAGCGGACACCGGGGAGCTGTTTTTT
few,TRBD1,TRBV25-1,TRBJ2-5,CASSDPRGPTRETQYF,TGTGCCAGCAGTGATCCGAGGGGGCCTACGCGAGAGACCCAGTACTTC
-,-,TRBV7-9,TRBJ2-4,CASSYRDIQYF,TGTGCCAGCAGTTATCGGGACATTCAGTACTTC
-,TRBD2,TRBV10-1,TRBJ2-1,CASSPLAGVATEQFF,TGCGCCAGCAGTCCACTAGCGGGAGTCGCCACTGAGCAGTTCTTC
-,-,TRBV29-1,TRBJ2-7,CSVGSGTYEQYF,TGCAGCGTTGGCTCGGGGACCTACGAGCAGTACTTC
-,-,TRBV19,TRBJ2-3,CASSIVLGGDTQYF,TGTGCCAGTAGTATAGTCCTCGGCGGGGATACGCAGTATTTT
once,TRBD2,TRBV4-1,TRBJ2-7,CASSQGFGGRAYEQYF,TGCGCCAGCAGCCAAGGGTTCGGCGGGAGGGCCTACGAGCAGTACTTC
-,TRBD2,TRBV25-1,TRBJ2-1,CASSDPGLAGVNEQFF,TGTGCCAGCAGTGACCCTGGACTAGCGGGAGTTAATGAGCAGTTCTTC
once,-,TRBV27,TRBJ1-2,CASSEQPVYGYTF,TGTGCCAGCAGTGAACAGCCCGTCTATGGCTACACCTTC
-,TRBD1,TRBV9,TRBJ1-1,CASSVSQGAAEAFF,TGTGCCAGCAGCGTTTCACAGGGGGCCGCTGAAGCTTTCTTT
-,TRBD1,TRBV27,TRBJ2-1,CASSHGTGGRSSYNEQFF,TGTGCCAGCAGTCACGGGACAGGGGGCAGGAGCTCCTACAATGAGCAGTTCTTC
-,-,TRBV21-1,TRBJ1-2,CASSNNRDGDYGYTF,TGTGCCAGCAGCAACAACAGGGATGGGGACTATGGCTACACCTTC
-,TRBD2,TRBV27,TRBJ2-7,CASSSRVGWREDPIEQYF,TGTGCCAGCAGTAGCAGGGTGGGATGGCGGGAGGACCCGATCGAGCAGTACTTC
-,-,TRBV28,TRBJ2-6,CASSLGGSGANVLTF,TGTGCCAGCAGTTTAGGTGGGAGTGGGGCCAACGTCCTGACTTTC
-,TRBD1,TRBV28,TRBJ1-1,CASSRQGGWTEAFF,TGTGCCAGCAGCCGACAGGGGGGGTGGACTGAAGCTTTCTTT
-,TRBD1,TRBV28,TRBJ2-5,CASSLVPGQALQETQYF,TGTGCCAGCAGTTTGGTACCAGGACAGGCACTTCAAGAGACCCAGTACTTC
-,-,TRBV27,TRBJ2-1,CASSLQVMGEQFF,TGTGCCAGCAGTTTACAGGTAATGGGTGAGCAGTTCTTC
-,-,TRBV30,TRBJ2-2,CAYAGNTGELFF,TGTGCCTACGCGGGGAACACCGGAGAGCTGTTTTTT
-,-,TRBV11-2,TRBJ2-7,CASSLDVRGYEQYF,TGTGCCAGCAGCTTAGATGTCAGGGGCTACGAGCAGTACTTC
once,TRBD2,TRBV19,TRBJ2-1,CASSTPGLAGGLWDEQFF,TGTGCCAGTAGTACGCCGGGACTAGCGGGAGGGTTATGGGATGAGCAGTTCTTC
once,-,TRBV15,TRBJ1-2,CATSRKGDPYGYTF,TGTGCCACCAGCAGAAAAGGGGATCCGTATGGCTACACCTTC
-,TRBD1,TRBV19,TRBJ2-2,CASRDRENTGELFF,TGTGCCAGCCGGGACAGGGAGAACACCGGGGAGCTGTTTTTT
-,-,TRBV15,TRBJ2-3,CATSRERTSTDTQYF,TGTGCCACCAGCAGAGAGCGGACTAGCACAGATACGCAGTATTTT
-,-,TRBV19,TRBJ1-1,CASSIGDRGAEAFF,TGTGCCAGTAGTATCGGCGACCGCGGCGCTGAAGCTTTCTTT
-,TRBD2,TRBV6-4,TRBJ2-5,CASSDSPPTGLAGGETQYF,TGTGCCAGCAGTGACTCTCCACCGACCGGACTAGCGGGAGGAGAGACCCAGTACTTC
-,-,TRBV15,TRBJ2-1,CATSRDTSQGEQFF,TGTGCCACCAGCAGGGACACCAGTCAAGGTGAGCAGTTCTTC
-,-,TRBV28,TRBJ2-5,CASRQTPGQETQYF,TGTGCCAGCAGGCAAACCCCGGGACAAGAGACCCAGTACTTC